Presented here are 10 T cell receptor beta chains from one specimen sequenced in a study of blood T cell repertoires in COVID-19 (dated by TCRdb to 2020 to 2022). Library preparation employed the immunoSEQ multiplex PCR assay. Entries here come from immuneACCESS through TCRdb and include only in-frame sequences with V and J called. Some clones fail to appear in such tables; in the studies checked, an unresolved V gene covers under half of the shortfall, and the cause of the remainder is unknown. Within this sample are some 97,000 clones, with over 85% of them counted one time only. Approximately 5.1% of the sample belongs to the ten largest clones. Source material: peripheral blood. These receptor sequences come from a man aged 65 to 85 with acute or convalescent COVID-19.

The V call is TRBV5-1, the J call TRBJ1-6; TRBD1 aligns across 9 bases. Germline loops: CDR1 SGHRS, CDR2 YFSETQ. V shed 9 bases and J 7 bases; nucleotides not matched to a gene: 5. This CDR3 has 13 residues. The DNA of the CDR3 is TGCGCCACCCGACAGGGGGACAATTCACCCCTCCACTTT. Translation: CATRQGDNSPLHF. The whole variable domain, remainder taken from reference TRBV5-1 and TRBJ1-6, is KAGVTQTPRYLIKTRGQQVTLSCSPISGHRSVSWYQQTPGQGLQFLFEYFSETQRNKGNFPGRFSGRQFSNSRSEMNVSTLELGDSALYLCATRQGDNSPLHFGNGTRLTVT.

The chain couples TRBV3-1 (or the pseudogene TRBV3-2) to TRBJ1-6; D is perhaps TRBD1 (6 bases). V was shortened by 3 bases and J by 9 bases, with 15 bases between the two germline ends. Germline V CDR1 and CDR2: LGHDT, YNNKEL (reference sequence). This CDR3 comprises 15 residues. The CDR3 reads CASSQTTGLRSPLHF. The CDR3 DNA reads as TGTGCCAGCAGCCAGACCACAGGGTTGCGTTCACCCCTCCACTTT.

The rearrangement uses TRBV18 and TRBJ1-4, with D possibly matching TRBD1 (6 bases). CDR3 length equals 14 residues. Germline V gene data show CDR1 as KGHSH and CDR2 as LQKENI. The germline V and J ends were trimmed by 8 bases and 5 bases, with 15 bases remaining between them. In DNA, the CDR3 is TGTGCCAGCACGTTGGACAGATCAAATGAAAAACTGTTTTTT. Protein product: CASTLDRSNEKLFF.

The J gene is TRBJ2-1, the V gene TRBV5-6; possibly TRBD2 for D (6 bases). V was trimmed by 6 bases and J by 4 bases, leaving 8 bases between them. The CDR3 is 12 amino acids. Germline values: CDR1 SGHDT, CDR2 YYEEEE. Here the CDR3 DNA reads TGTGCCAGCACTGCGGGGTACAATGAGCAGTTCTTC. Translated, it gives CASTAGYNEQFF.

This rearrangement joins TRBV28 to TRBJ1-3; D call uncertain. CDR1 is MDHEN, CDR2 SYDVKM, per germline. The CDR3 covers 15 residues. V gave up 7 bases and J gave up 2 bases, with 15 bases separating them. In DNA, the CDR3 is TGTGCCAGCATACCCGGAGGTGACACTGGAAACACCATATATTTT. This sequence encodes CASIPGGDTGNTIYF.

The chain couples TRBV27 to TRBJ1-1; 7 positions agree with TRBD1. V lost 4 bases and J lost 5; bases outside the gene matches: 7. Germline CDR1 reads MNHEY; CDR2 reads SMNVEV (reference sequence). CDR3 length equals 14 residues. The CDR3 DNA is TGTGCCAGCAGTTCGACAGGGTTGAGGACTGAAGCTTTCTTT. This translates into CASSSTGLRTEAFF.

V is TRBV28 and J is TRBJ1-1; D gene uncertain. The germline CDR1 and CDR2 sequences are MDHEN and SYDVKM. V gave up 8 bases and J gave up 5 bases, with 15 bases separating them. This CDR3 spans 13 amino acids. The CDR3 DNA sequence: TGTGCCAGCGGCTTAAACCCCGGGACTGAAGCTTTCTTT. Protein: CASGLNPGTEAFF.

The chain has TRBV5-1 and TRBJ2-1, with D possibly TRBD1 on 6 matching bases. Trimming removed 5 bases from V and 4 bases from J, with 16 bases in between. The CDR3 sequence is 15 residues long. From germline, CDR1 is SGHRS and CDR2 YFSETQ. The CDR3 protein is CASRLTGSLYNEQFF. The CDR3 DNA is TGCGCCAGCAGACTTACAGGGTCCCTTTACAATGAGCAGTTCTTC.

The chain recombines TRBV28 with TRBJ2-5, with a possible D match to TRBD2 (5 bases). The CDR3 consists of 16 residues. In germline, CDR1 is MDHEN, CDR2 SYDVKM. V lost 3 bases, J lost 4 bases, and 18 bases lay in between. CDR3 residues: CASSFLIRGSGETQYF. CDR3 nucleotide sequence: TGTGCCAGCAGTTTCCTTATTCGGGGAAGTGGAGAGACCCAGTACTTC.

CDR3: CASSLGPQGTYEQYF. As DNA, the CDR3 is TGTGCCAGCAGCTTAGGCCCCCAGGGGACGTACGAGCAGTACTTC. The chain employs TRBV11-2 and TRBJ2-7; D may be TRBD1 (6 bases). V lost 1 base to trimming and J lost 4 bases, with 14 bases between them. Germline loops: CDR1 SGHAT, CDR2 FQNNGV. This CDR3 comprises 15 residues.